This passage covers 20 T cell receptor beta chains from one sample sequenced in a study of cytotoxic CD8 clonotypes in ibrutinib-treated CLL. Only in-frame clones appear in the TCRdb table, and some are missing; sequencing was by immunoSEQ multiplex PCR. The sample yields over 100,000 clones, approximately 58% seen once. Source: PBMCs, taken after 24 months of ibrutinib treatment. The receptors originated from a human donor with chronic lymphocytic leukemia.

This chain uses TRBV7-2 with TRBJ1-1; no clear D. The CDR3 extends over 15 amino acids. The V gene's germline CDR1 is SGHTA and CDR2 FQGNSA. Trimming took off 3 bases at V and 4 bases at J, with 15 bases between the two ends. The CDR3 DNA reads TGTGCCAGCAGCTTTAGTGGGTATTTGAGCACTGAAGCTTTCTTT. Protein sequence: CASSFSGYLSTEAFF.

This clone was observed a few times. The chain carries TRBV30 and TRBJ2-5; D unclear. Trimming removed 0 bases at V and 4 bases at J, with 12 bases between. CDR1 GTSNPN and CDR2 SVGIG come from the germline V gene (reference sequence). The CDR3 spans 14 residues. The CDR3 region has the DNA TGTGCCTGGAGTGTGGCTTCCCTAGGAGAGACCCAGTACTTC. This encodes CAWSVASLGETQYF.

This clone has more than one count but fewer than ten. The chain couples TRBV6-6 to TRBJ2-7, with a weak D call TRBD1 (6 bases). The V gene lost 6 bases and the J gene lost 0 bases, with 15 bases spanning the gap. Germline-derived CDR1 and CDR2 are MNHNY and SVGAGI (reference sequence). The CDR3 has 15 amino acids. CDR3 sequence: CASRRGTSPSYEQYF. For the CDR3, the DNA is TGTGCCAGCAGAAGGGGGACATCGCCCTCCTACGAGCAGTACTTC.

The rearrangement links TRBV6-5 to TRBJ1-2; TRBD1 might be the D (6 bases). Trimming pared 6 bases from V and 4 bases from J, leaving 15 bases between. This CDR3 region has 14 residues. Germline-derived CDR1 and CDR2 are MNHEY and SVGAGI. The CDR3 region has the DNA TGTGCCAGCAGAACCGACAGGAACTTCTATGGCTACACCTTC. It codes for CASRTDRNFYGYTF.

The chain employs TRBV25-1 and TRBJ1-4, with D possibly being TRBD1 (5 bases). CDR3 length: 13 residues. Germline CDR1 reads MGHDK; CDR2 reads SYGVNS. V shed 8 bases and J shed 5 bases, with 12 bases lying between them. The CDR3, as DNA: TGTGCCAGCCTGGGGGAGGGCAATGAAAAACTGTTTTTT. Protein: CASLGEGNEKLFF.

The table lists this clone with a count of one. The chain has TRBV30 and TRBJ2-3, with D possibly called TRBD1 or TRBD2 (5 bases each). The V end lost 8 bases, the J end lost 0 bases, and 15 bases lay between the germline ends. The germline CDR1 and CDR2 sequences are GTSNPN and SVGIG (reference sequence). The length of the CDR3 is 14 residues. The CDR3 DNA is TGTGCCGGGGCCCTGGGAGCTAGCACAGATACGCAGTATTTT. Translating it yields CAGALGASTDTQYF.

The chain is built from TRBV27 and TRBJ1-1; no definite D call. The germline V gene encodes CDR1 MNHEY and CDR2 SMNVEV (reference sequence). V was pared by 6 bases and J by 1 base, with 15 bases between. The CDR3 totals 15 residues. CDR3 residues: CASSPLSAENTEAFF. The CDR3 DNA reads TGTGCCAGCAGCCCACTTTCGGCAGAGAACACTGAAGCTTTCTTT.

This clone was seen repeatedly, ten times or more. The chain employs TRBV7-3 and TRBJ2-5, with D uncertain. V lost 7 bases to trimming and J lost 5 bases, with 17 bases between them. CDR3 length: 14 residues. In germline, CDR1 is SGHTA, CDR2 FQGTGA. The CDR3 loop reads CASKEMASGETQYF. For the CDR3, the DNA is TGTGCCAGCAAAGAAATGGCGTCCGGGGAGACCCAGTACTTC.

This chain uses TRBV30 with TRBJ1-1, with D perhaps TRBD1 (5 bases). Germline V gene lookup returns CDR1 GTSNPN and CDR2 SVGIG (reference sequence). V was trimmed by 4 bases and J by 1 base, leaving 10 bases between them. CDR3 size: 13 residues. For the CDR3, the DNA is TGTGCCTGGACAGGGCAATGGAACACTGAAGCTTTCTTT. This codes for CAWTGQWNTEAFF.

The V and J genes are TRBV30 and TRBJ1-5; D may be TRBD1 (5 bases). Between the trimmed V and J ends, which lost 3 bases and 3 bases, there was a span of 12 bases. The CDR3 contains 14 residues. Germline-derived CDR1 and CDR2 are GTSNPN and SVGIG (reference sequence). CDR3 sequence: CAWRSGQDNQPQHF. In DNA form, the CDR3 reads TGTGCCTGGAGGTCGGGGCAAGACAATCAGCCCCAGCATTTT.

The rearrangement uses TRBV5-1 and TRBJ1-4, with 7 bases that match TRBD1. V was clipped by 4 bases and J by 5 bases; unmatched bases: 5. The CDR3 spans 14 residues. Looked up from germline, CDR1 is SGHRS and CDR2 is YFSETQ. The CDR3 loop reads CASSLDRENEKLFF. CDR3 nucleotides: TGCGCCAGCAGCCTCGACAGGGAAAATGAAAAACTGTTTTTT.

This rearrangement joins TRBV2 to TRBJ1-4; D call uncertain. The CDR3 consists of 16 residues. Per the germline V gene, CDR1 is SNHLY and CDR2 is FYNNEI. Trimming took off 0 bases at V and 6 bases at J, with 14 bases between the two ends. CDR3 in DNA: TGTGCCAGCAGTGAAGCGGCGACCCCACGCTATGAAAAACTGTTTTTT. Encoded protein: CASSEAATPRYEKLFF.

V usage is TRBV6-5 and J usage is TRBJ2-5; D tentatively reads TRBD1 or TRBD2 (5 bases each). Trimming stripped 2 bases from V and 3 bases from J, with 7 bases between. Germline assignment: CDR1 MNHEY and CDR2 SVGAGI. The CDR3 has 13 amino acids. CDR3 in DNA: TGTGCCAGCAGTTACGGGACGGAAGAGACCCAGTACTTC. Its translation: CASSYGTEETQYF.

The V call is TRBV28, the J call TRBJ1-5, with D perhaps TRBD1 (6 bases). Germline V gene sequence: CDR1 MDHEN, CDR2 SYDVKM. CDR3 length: 15 amino acids. Deletions cut 1 base from V and 11 bases from J, with 18 bases between. The CDR3 nucleotides are TGTGCCAGCAGTTTATCAAGACAGGCCACAGGGTCCCAGCATTTT. It translates to CASSLSRQATGSQHF.

The CDR3 DNA is TGTGCCAGCAGTGACCTGACTAGCGGGGGGCTAGCCAAAAACATTCAGTACTTC. It translates to CASSDLTSGGLAKNIQYF. The V and J genes are TRBV6-1 and TRBJ2-4, with 13 bases that match TRBD2. V shed 3 bases and J 0 bases; nucleotides not matched to a gene: 5. Per germline, CDR1 MNHNS and CDR2 SASEGT. CDR3 length: 18 amino acids.

This clone was seen a few times. The chain joins TRBV6-1 to TRBJ1-1; TRBD1 agrees at 8 bases. Germline V CDR1 and CDR2: MNHNS, SASEGT. J gave up 4 bases and V 2 bases, and 6 bases lay outside the gene matches. CDR3 length equals 15 residues. The CDR3 here is CASSELQGAATEAFF. The CDR3 DNA follows: TGTGCCAGCAGTGAACTCCAGGGGGCGGCCACTGAAGCTTTCTTT.

This clone was seen only once. The CDR3 DNA reads as TGTGCCAGCAGCTTGGGCAGGACCATGAACACTGAAGCTTTCTTT. This gives the protein CASSLGRTMNTEAFF. This chain links TRBV5-6 with TRBJ1-1, with no clear D. The V and J ends lost 0 bases and 0 bases respectively, with 9 bases between them. CDR1 and CDR2 from the germline V gene are SGHDT and YYEEEE. This CDR3 contains 15 residues.

This clone was found once. The rearrangement links TRBV29-1 to TRBJ1-1; perhaps TRBD1 as D (5 bases). The V gene's germline CDR1 is SQVTM and CDR2 ANQGSEA. V gave up 4 bases and J gave up 8 bases, with 17 bases separating them. The CDR3 covers 13 residues. The CDR3: CSVGGQGNGEAFF. CDR3 in DNA: TGCAGCGTTGGGGGTCAGGGTAACGGAGAAGCTTTCTTT. Full variable domain (outside the CDR3, taken from reference TRBV29-1 and TRBJ1-1): SAVISQKPSRDICQRGTSLTIQCQVDSQVTMMFWYRQQPGQSLTLIATANQGSEATYESGFVIDKFPISRPNLTFSTLTVSNMSPEDSSIYLCSVGGQGNGEAFFGQGTRLTVV.

This clone appeared a few times. The V call is TRBV5-4, the J call TRBJ2-7, with D maybe TRBD1 (6 bases). Germline CDR1 reads SGHNT; CDR2 reads YYREEE (reference sequence). V lost 5 bases and J lost 0, with 18 bases in between. CDR3 length: 16 residues. The chain's CDR3 is CASSSPGELGSYEQYF. CDR3 sequence (DNA): TGTGCCAGCAGTTCCCCAGGGGAATTAGGCTCCTACGAGCAGTACTTC.

The rearrangement links TRBV6-1 to TRBJ1-5; D not resolved. CDR3 length: 11 residues. Germline assignment: CDR1 MNHNS and CDR2 SASEGT. Trimming took off 2 bases at V and 8 bases at J, with 4 bases between the two ends. The CDR3 DNA follows: TGTGCCAGCAGTGAATTCAAGCCCCAGCATTTT. This encodes CASSEFKPQHF.